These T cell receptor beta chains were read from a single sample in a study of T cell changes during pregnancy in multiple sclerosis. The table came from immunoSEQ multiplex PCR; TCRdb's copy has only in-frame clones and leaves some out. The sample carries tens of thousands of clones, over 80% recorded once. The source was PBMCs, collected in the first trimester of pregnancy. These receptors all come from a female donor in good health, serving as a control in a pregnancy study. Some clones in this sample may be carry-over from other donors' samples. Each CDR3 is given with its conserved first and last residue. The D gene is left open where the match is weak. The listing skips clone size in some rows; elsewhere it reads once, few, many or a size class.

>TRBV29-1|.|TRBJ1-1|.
TGCAGCGCTCGGGTTTCGGACACTGAAGCTTTCTTT
CSARVSDTEAFF
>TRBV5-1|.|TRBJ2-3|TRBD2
TGCGCCAGCAGTTTCAGACTAGCGGGCGGGTTCGCGCAGTATTTT
CASSFRLAGGFAQYF
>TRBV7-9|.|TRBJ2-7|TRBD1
TGTGCCAGCAGCCGCAGGACAGGGCGACTTGCCTACGAGCAGTACTTC
CASSRRTGRLAYEQYF
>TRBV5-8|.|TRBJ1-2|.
TGTGCCAGCAGCTTGGCCTCGGGTGGCTACACCTTC
CASSLASGGYTF
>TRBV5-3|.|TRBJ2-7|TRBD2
TGTGCCAGAAGCTTGACTAGCGGGAGCTCCTACGAGCAGTACTTC
CARSLTSGSSYEQYF
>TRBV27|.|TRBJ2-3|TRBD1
TGTGCCAGCAGTACATGGACAGGAGATACGCAGTATTTT
CASSTWTGDTQYF
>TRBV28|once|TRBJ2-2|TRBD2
TGTGCCAGCAGTTTTCTAGCGGGGTACACCGGGGAGCTGTTTTTT
CASSFLAGYTGELFF
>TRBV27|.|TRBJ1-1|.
TGTGCCAGCAGTTTGTCAGGGACTGAAGCTTTCTTT
CASSLSGTEAFF
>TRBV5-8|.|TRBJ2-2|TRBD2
TGTGCCAGCAGCTTGCGTCTAGCGGGAGCCGGGGAGCTGTTTTTT
CASSLRLAGAGELFF
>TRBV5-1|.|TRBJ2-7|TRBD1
TGCGCCAGCAGCTTGGCCGGACAGGGAATCTCCTACGAGCAGTACTTC
CASSLAGQGISYEQYF
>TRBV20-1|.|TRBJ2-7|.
TGCAGTGCTAGAGTTCGCGGCGAGCAGTACTTC
CSARVRGEQYF
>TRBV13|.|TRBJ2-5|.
TGTGCCAGCAGCTCCGTCGGGAAAGAGACCCAGTACTTC
CASSSVGKETQYF
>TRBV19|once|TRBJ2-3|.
TGTGCCAGTAGTATTCGGGGTATCACAGATACGCAGTATTTT
CASSIRGITDTQYF
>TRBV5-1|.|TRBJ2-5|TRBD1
TGCGCCAGCAGTAAACAGGGGGCTATTGAGACCCAGTACTTC
CASSKQGAIETQYF
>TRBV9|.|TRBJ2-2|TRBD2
TGTGCCAGCAGCACCCTTACCGGACTAGCTCCCGGGGAGCTGTTTTTT
CASSTLTGLAPGELFF
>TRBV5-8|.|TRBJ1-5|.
TGTGCCAGCAGCTTCCCACAGGGCGCCAATCAGCCCCAGCATTTT
CASSFPQGANQPQHF
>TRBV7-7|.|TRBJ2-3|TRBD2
TGTGCTAGCAGCTTGGAAGCGGGAGTAGGAGATACGCAGTATTTT
CASSLEAGVGDTQYF
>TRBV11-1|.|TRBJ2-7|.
TGTGCCAGCAGCTTCGACAGTACCTACGAGCAGTACTTC
CASSFDSTYEQYF
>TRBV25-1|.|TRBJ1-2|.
TGTGCCAGCAGTGACACCCTAGTAGCGAAGGGTGGCTATGGCTACACCTTC
CASSDTLVAKGGYGYTF